Listed below are T cell receptor beta chains from one sample, sequenced in a study of blood T cell repertoires in COVID-19. Method: immunoSEQ multiplex PCR; TCRdb's copy keeps in-frame clones and lacks some. The sample lists about 52,000 clones; under 90% were seen once. The sequencing input was peripheral blood. Source of these receptors: a man older than 75 with COVID-19, enrolled during active disease. Each CDR3 is given with its conserved first and last residue. D genes are given only for firm matches. The listing skips clone size in some rows; elsewhere it reads once, few, many or a size class.

cdr3_aa,cdr3_nt,v_call,clone_size,d_call,cdr3_length,j_call
CASSSKGTGNTEAFF,TGTGCCAGCAGCTCGAAAGGGACAGGGAACACTGAAGCTTTCTTT,TRBV5-4,NA,TRBD1,15,TRBJ1-1
CASSQDTGNRGSGQPQHF,TGCGCCAGCAGCCAAGATACGGGGAACAGGGGTTCGGGTCAGCCCCAGCATTTT,TRBV4-3,NA,TRBD1,18,TRBJ1-5
CASSKPGQTYQPQHF,TGTGCCAGCAGCAAGCCGGGACAGACTTACCAGCCCCAGCATTTT,TRBV21-1,NA,NA,15,TRBJ1-5
CATSTGTGEVFF,TGTGCCACTTCAACCGGGACAGGGGAGGTGTTCTTC,TRBV24-1,NA,TRBD1,12,TRBJ2-1
CASASGGATNEKLFF,TGTGCCAGCGCCAGTGGGGGGGCGACTAATGAAAAACTGTTTTTT,TRBV9,NA,NA,15,TRBJ1-4
CAWSVGTGNQPQHF,TGTGCCTGGAGTGTCGGGACAGGCAATCAGCCCCAGCATTTT,TRBV30,NA,TRBD1,14,TRBJ1-5
CSARERGLSNSPLHF,TGCAGTGCTCGTGAGCGGGGCTTGAGTAATTCACCCCTCCACTTT,TRBV20-1,NA,NA,15,TRBJ1-6
CASSSRQGGANVLTF,TGTGCCAGCAGCTCCCGACAGGGTGGGGCCAACGTCCTGACTTTC,TRBV7-2,NA,TRBD1,15,TRBJ2-6
CASSTPLAVDNENNEKLFF,TGTGCCAGCAGCACCCCCCTCGCGGTGGACAATGAGAATAATGAAAAACTGTTTTTT,TRBV7-9,NA,NA,19,TRBJ1-4
CASRSEAGADTQYF,TGTGCCAGCAGGTCGGAAGCGGGAGCAGATACGCAGTATTTT,TRBV7-2,NA,TRBD2,14,TRBJ2-3
CASSLAEGVGYGYTF,TGCGCCAGCAGCTTGGCAGAGGGGGTGGGCTATGGCTACACCTTC,TRBV5-1,once,NA,15,TRBJ1-2
CASSTSGRWTGELFF,TGTGCCAGCAGTACTAGCGGGAGGTGGACCGGGGAGCTGTTTTTT,TRBV5-4,NA,TRBD2,15,TRBJ2-2
CASSLEGQGALNSPLHF,TGTGCCAGCAGCTTAGAGGGACAGGGGGCCCTAAATTCACCCCTCCACTTT,TRBV11-2,NA,TRBD1,17,TRBJ1-6
CASSPLRGRGPNTEAFF,TGTGCCAGCTCACCGCTAAGGGGAAGGGGTCCGAACACTGAAGCTTTCTTT,TRBV18,NA,NA,17,TRBJ1-1
CASSPQGADYNEQFF,TGTGCCAGCTCACCACAGGGGGCCGACTACAATGAGCAGTTCTTC,TRBV18,NA,TRBD1,15,TRBJ2-1
CASSQYRGGYEQYF,TGTGCCAGCAGTCAATACCGGGGTGGGTACGAGCAGTACTTC,TRBV6-5,NA,NA,14,TRBJ2-7
CASSLYGRQGIGDGYTF,TGTGCCAGCAGCTTATACGGGCGTCAGGGGATAGGCGATGGCTACACCTTC,TRBV7-2,few,NA,17,TRBJ1-2
CAWTGLAGEQFF,TGTGCCTGGACGGGACTAGCGGGAGAGCAGTTCTTC,TRBV30,NA,TRBD2,12,TRBJ2-1
CSVDLGGNEKLFF,TGCAGCGTTGATTTGGGAGGGAATGAAAAACTGTTTTTT,TRBV29-1,NA,NA,13,TRBJ1-4
CASSLATGAGGNTIYF,TGTGCCAGCAGCTTAGCCACAGGAGCGGGCGGAAACACCATATATTTT,TRBV7-6,NA,NA,16,TRBJ1-3
CASSRRGVAVEKLFF,TGTGCCAGCAGTCGCCGGGGGGTGGCGGTTGAAAAACTGTTTTTT,TRBV7-2,few,NA,15,TRBJ1-4
CASSFRETQYF,TGTGCCAGCAGCTTCAGAGAGACCCAGTACTTC,TRBV7-9,NA,NA,11,TRBJ2-5
CASSERGFGTEAFF,TGTGCCAGCAGCGAGCGCGGGTTTGGCACTGAAGCTTTCTTT,TRBV9,NA,NA,14,TRBJ1-1
CATSERGRTEAFF,TGTGCCACCAGTGAGAGGGGGCGGACTGAAGCTTTCTTT,TRBV24-1,NA,TRBD1,13,TRBJ1-1
CARSTGTPNRNTEAFF,TGTGCCAGAAGCACCGGGACACCAAATCGGAACACTGAAGCTTTCTTT,TRBV5-3,NA,NA,16,TRBJ1-1
CASSAPEAGGANSQFF,TGCGCCAGCAGCGCCCCTGAAGCGGGGGGGGCTAACAGCCAGTTCTTC,TRBV5-1,NA,TRBD2,16,TRBJ2-1
CASSLNPSGSFETQYF,TGTGCCAGCAGCCTGAATCCCTCCGGGAGTTTCGAGACCCAGTACTTC,TRBV3-1/TRBV3-2,NA,NA,16,TRBJ2-5
CASSLLGGREEKLFF,TGTGCCAGCAGTTTATTAGGGGGGAGGGAGGAAAAACTGTTTTTT,TRBV28,NA,NA,15,TRBJ1-4
CASSISGNTGELFF,TGTGCCAGTAGTATCTCCGGGAACACCGGGGAGCTGTTTTTT,TRBV19,NA,NA,14,TRBJ2-2
CASSQYEPSTDTQYF,TGTGCCAGCAGCCAGTACGAGCCTAGCACAGATACGCAGTATTTT,TRBV6-2/TRBV6-3,NA,NA,15,TRBJ2-3
CATQGLNQPQHF,TGTGCCACACAGGGGTTGAATCAGCCCCAGCATTTT,TRBV2,NA,TRBD1,12,TRBJ1-5
CASSRGQGNTEAFF,TGTGCCAGCAGCCGCGGACAGGGGAACACTGAAGCTTTCTTT,TRBV11-3,few,TRBD1,14,TRBJ1-1
CASSSGNPPGANVLTF,TGTGCCAGTAGTAGCGGGAACCCACCTGGGGCCAACGTCCTGACTTTC,TRBV19,NA,NA,16,TRBJ2-6
CASSGTGSTEAFF,TGTGCCAGCAGTGGGACAGGTAGCACTGAAGCTTTCTTT,TRBV2,NA,TRBD1,13,TRBJ1-1
CASSVGDFGSPLHF,TGTGCCAGCAGCGTAGGAGATTTTGGTTCACCCCTCCACTTT,TRBV9,NA,NA,14,TRBJ1-6
CASSPAGQRYGYTF,TGTGCCAGCAGCCCGGCGGGACAGCGCTATGGCTACACCTTC,TRBV5-6,NA,TRBD1,14,TRBJ1-2
CASSFLPQAPQHF,TGTGCCAGCAGTTTCTTGCCCCAAGCGCCCCAGCATTTT,TRBV12-3/TRBV12-4,NA,NA,13,TRBJ1-5
CSVVTAYTGELFF,TGCAGCGTTGTGACAGCCTACACCGGGGAGCTGTTTTTT,TRBV29-1,NA,NA,13,TRBJ2-2
CASSARTSEGYTF,TGTGCCAGCAGCGCAAGGACATCCGAAGGCTACACCTTC,TRBV5-6,NA,NA,13,TRBJ1-2
CSVRTGGESPLHF,TGCAGCGTAAGGACAGGGGGCGAGTCACCCCTCCACTTT,TRBV29-1,NA,TRBD1,13,TRBJ1-6
CASSLGGGGNQPQHF,TGTGCCAGCAGCTTAGGGGGGGGCGGCAATCAGCCCCAGCATTTT,TRBV7-2,NA,NA,15,TRBJ1-5